A single T cell receptor beta chain is shown here with its context. Each CDR3 protein is one row after TCRdb ran MiXCR on the 5' RACE reads. The sample lists around 64,000 distinct CDR3 sequences, around 11% occurring once. The entry originates in a study of early T cells in non-severe SARS-CoV-2 infection. Losses at the gene ends were 3 bases for V and 4 bases for J; bases not matched to a gene: 2. This CDR3 has 13 residues. The germline CDR1 and CDR2 sequences are SGHNT and YYREEE (reference sequence). The sequencing sample was made of whole blood. The clonotype was recovered from an adult who was a healthcare worker with PCR-confirmed SARS-CoV-2 infection or an uninfected control (not recorded which). J is TRBJ2-3 and V is TRBV5-4, with 7 bases that match TRBD1. CDR3 DNA: TGTGCCAGCAGCTATACAGGGGCAGATACGCAGTATTTT. Translating gives CASSYTGADTQYF. The full variable domain, in which reference TRBV5-4 and TRBJ2-3 provide the parts outside the CDR3, is ETGVTQSPTHLIKTRGQQVTLRCSSQSGHNTVSWYQQALGQGPQFIFQYYREEENGRGNFPPRFSGLQFPNYSSELNVNALELDDSALYLCASSYTGADTQYFGPGTRLTVL.